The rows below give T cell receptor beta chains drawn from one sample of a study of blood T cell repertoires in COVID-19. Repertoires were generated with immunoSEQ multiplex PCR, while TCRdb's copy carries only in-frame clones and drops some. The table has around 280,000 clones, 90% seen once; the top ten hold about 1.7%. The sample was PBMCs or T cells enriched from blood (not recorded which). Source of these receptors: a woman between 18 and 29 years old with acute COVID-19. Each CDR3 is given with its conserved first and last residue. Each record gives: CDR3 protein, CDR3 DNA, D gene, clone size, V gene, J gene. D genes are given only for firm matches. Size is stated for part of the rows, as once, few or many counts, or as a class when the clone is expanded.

CDR3aa: CASSIAGGNNEQFF
CDR3nt: TGTGCCAGCTCCATAGCGGGAGGGAACAATGAGCAGTTCTTC
d_gene: TRBD2
abundance: once
v_gene: TRBV28
j_gene: TRBJ2-1

CDR3aa: CASSSGTANTEAFF
CDR3nt: TGTGCCAGCAGCTCGGGGACAGCGAACACTGAAGCTTTCTTT
d_gene: TRBD1
abundance: .
v_gene: TRBV7-3
j_gene: TRBJ1-1

CDR3aa: CASSRTSGRGYQETQYF
CDR3nt: TGTGCCAGCAGCCGGACTAGCGGGAGGGGGTACCAAGAGACCCAGTACTTC
d_gene: TRBD2
abundance: .
v_gene: TRBV7-9
j_gene: TRBJ2-5

CDR3aa: CASSPDGRANYGYTF
CDR3nt: TGCGCCAGCAGCCCCGACGGGAGAGCTAACTATGGCTACACCTTC
d_gene: .
abundance: once
v_gene: TRBV4-3
j_gene: TRBJ1-2

CDR3aa: CSVAGQGGNTIYF
CDR3nt: TGCAGCGTAGCGGGACAGGGTGGAAACACCATATATTTT
d_gene: TRBD1
abundance: once
v_gene: TRBV29-1
j_gene: TRBJ1-3

CDR3aa: CASREPAPMNTEAFF
CDR3nt: TGTGCCAGCCGGGAGCCGGCCCCAATGAACACTGAAGCTTTCTTT
d_gene: .
abundance: .
v_gene: TRBV2
j_gene: TRBJ1-1

CDR3aa: CASSPAIRQGRTGTEAFF
CDR3nt: TGTGCCAGCAGCCCTGCAATCCGACAGGGGAGGACGGGCACTGAAGCTTTCTTT
d_gene: TRBD1
abundance: .
v_gene: TRBV7-9
j_gene: TRBJ1-1

CDR3aa: CASSLEGPGPQHF
CDR3nt: TGTGCCAGCAGTTTAGAGGGCCCCGGCCCCCAGCATTTT
d_gene: .
abundance: .
v_gene: TRBV2
j_gene: TRBJ1-5

CDR3aa: CASRGTSEMTSTDTQYF
CDR3nt: TGCGCCAGCAGGGGTACTAGCGAGATGACTAGCACAGATACGCAGTATTTT
d_gene: TRBD2
abundance: .
v_gene: TRBV5-1
j_gene: TRBJ2-3

CDR3aa: CASSQLPGGTNEKLFF
CDR3nt: TGTGCCAGCTCTCAACTGCCGGGCGGGACTAATGAAAAACTGTTTTTT
d_gene: .
abundance: .
v_gene: TRBV18
j_gene: TRBJ1-4

CDR3aa: CASSATQGAPNSPLHF
CDR3nt: TGTGCCAGCAGCGCGACGCAGGGGGCCCCGAATTCACCCCTCCACTTT
d_gene: TRBD1
abundance: .
v_gene: TRBV5-4
j_gene: TRBJ1-6

CDR3aa: CASSSGTGVKETQYF
CDR3nt: TGCGCCAGCAGCTCCGGGACAGGGGTAAAAGAGACCCAGTACTTC
d_gene: TRBD1
abundance: .
v_gene: TRBV5-1
j_gene: TRBJ2-5

CDR3aa: CASSIVGLAGVEAYEQYF
CDR3nt: TGTGCCAGTAGTATAGTGGGACTAGCGGGAGTTGAAGCCTACGAGCAGTACTTC
d_gene: TRBD2
abundance: .
v_gene: TRBV19
j_gene: TRBJ2-7

CDR3aa: CATGPGLDTGELFF
CDR3nt: TGTGCCACGGGACCGGGACTAGACACCGGGGAGCTGTTTTTT
d_gene: TRBD2
abundance: .
v_gene: TRBV7-9
j_gene: TRBJ2-2

CDR3aa: CASRPPGQITDTQYF
CDR3nt: TGTGCCAGCAGACCTCCGGGACAGATCACAGATACGCAGTATTTT
d_gene: TRBD1
abundance: .
v_gene: TRBV5-4
j_gene: TRBJ2-3

CDR3aa: CASSLYAGKDYEQYF
CDR3nt: TGCGCCAGCAGCTTGTATGCAGGGAAAGATTACGAGCAGTACTTC
d_gene: .
abundance: .
v_gene: TRBV5-1
j_gene: TRBJ2-7

CDR3aa: CAWRTREGLGGGTGELFF
CDR3nt: TGTGCCTGGAGGACGCGGGAGGGCCTTGGGGGCGGGACCGGGGAGCTGTTTTTT
d_gene: TRBD2
abundance: once
v_gene: TRBV30
j_gene: TRBJ2-2

CDR3aa: CASSHRVTGEWDQPQHF
CDR3nt: TGTGCCAGCAGCCACCGAGTAACAGGGGAGTGGGACCAGCCCCAGCATTTT
d_gene: TRBD1
abundance: once
v_gene: TRBV4-2
j_gene: TRBJ1-5

CDR3aa: CASSYSGTGGGYTF
CDR3nt: TGTGCCAGCAGTTACTCGGGGACAGGCGGCGGCTACACCTTC
d_gene: TRBD1
abundance: .
v_gene: TRBV6-5
j_gene: TRBJ1-2

CDR3aa: CASSLNRAEQYF
CDR3nt: TGTGCCAGCAGTTTGAACAGGGCCGAGCAGTACTTC
d_gene: .
abundance: .
v_gene: TRBV12-3/TRBV12-4
j_gene: TRBJ2-7

CDR3aa: CASSEYRQGDHTEAFF
CDR3nt: TGTGCCAGCAGTGAATATAGGCAGGGGGATCACACTGAAGCTTTCTTT
d_gene: TRBD1
abundance: .
v_gene: TRBV25-1
j_gene: TRBJ1-1

CDR3aa: CASSSRTSGNTGELFF
CDR3nt: TGTGCCAGCAGCTCTAGGACTAGCGGGAACACCGGGGAGCTGTTTTTT
d_gene: TRBD2
abundance: few
v_gene: TRBV4-2
j_gene: TRBJ2-2

CDR3aa: CASSHDDRVKAEAFF
CDR3nt: TGTGCCAGCAGCCATGACGACAGGGTAAAGGCTGAAGCTTTCTTT
d_gene: TRBD1
abundance: once
v_gene: TRBV14
j_gene: TRBJ1-1

CDR3aa: CASSDGTVGKLFF
CDR3nt: TGTGCCAGCAGTGATGGGACAGTGGGAAAACTGTTTTTT
d_gene: TRBD1
abundance: .
v_gene: TRBV6-1
j_gene: TRBJ1-4

CDR3aa: CASRPSDSGTTSDEQYF
CDR3nt: TGTGCCAGCAGACCAAGCGACTCCGGGACTACGTCAGACGAGCAGTACTTC
d_gene: TRBD2
abundance: .
v_gene: TRBV7-2
j_gene: TRBJ2-7

CDR3aa: CASSQGAGAGGSGYIQYF
CDR3nt: TGTGCCAGCAGCCAAGGGGCGGGGGCAGGGGGCTCCGGGTACATTCAGTACTTC
d_gene: .
abundance: .
v_gene: TRBV4-2
j_gene: TRBJ2-4

CDR3aa: CASRAAGVGYEQYF
CDR3nt: TGCGCCAGCAGGGCGGCGGGAGTGGGCTACGAGCAGTACTTC
d_gene: TRBD2
abundance: .
v_gene: TRBV10-2
j_gene: TRBJ2-7

CDR3aa: CASSPRAGLAYPQRETQYF
CDR3nt: TGCGCCAGCAGCCCACGCGCCGGACTAGCGTACCCTCAGAGGGAGACCCAGTACTTC
d_gene: TRBD2
abundance: .
v_gene: TRBV4-1
j_gene: TRBJ2-5

CDR3aa: CASRGTGARLDSNQPQHF
CDR3nt: TGTGCCAGTAGGGGGACAGGGGCCCGACTTGATAGCAATCAGCCCCAGCATTTT
d_gene: TRBD1
abundance: .
v_gene: TRBV19
j_gene: TRBJ1-5

CDR3aa: CAWSVTGDGPQHF
CDR3nt: TGTGCCTGGAGTGTAACAGGGGACGGGCCCCAGCATTTT
d_gene: TRBD1
abundance: .
v_gene: TRBV30
j_gene: TRBJ1-5

CDR3aa: CASSPGLYETQYF
CDR3nt: TGTGCCAGCTCACCAGGACTCTACGAGACCCAGTACTTC
d_gene: .
abundance: once
v_gene: TRBV18
j_gene: TRBJ2-5

CDR3aa: CASRKTGQALPFDYGYTF
CDR3nt: TGTGCCAGCAGGAAGACGGGACAGGCACTGCCCTTCGACTATGGCTACACCTTC
d_gene: TRBD1
abundance: .
v_gene: TRBV28
j_gene: TRBJ1-2

CDR3aa: CASSPDQGASGNTIYF
CDR3nt: TGTGCCAGCTCACCAGACCAGGGGGCCTCTGGAAACACCATATATTTT
d_gene: TRBD1
abundance: .
v_gene: TRBV18
j_gene: TRBJ1-3

CDR3aa: CASSLSGLSGGYTF
CDR3nt: TGTGCCAGCAGTTTATCAGGATTATCGGGGGGCTACACCTTC
d_gene: .
abundance: .
v_gene: TRBV27
j_gene: TRBJ1-2

CDR3aa: CASSQTQSAGGQVF
CDR3nt: TGTGCCAGCAGCCAGACGCAGTCCGCGGGAGGGCAGGTCTTC
d_gene: TRBD2
abundance: .
v_gene: TRBV3-1/TRBV3-2
j_gene: TRBJ2-1

CDR3aa: CAISGTGGQTNYGYTF
CDR3nt: TGTGCCATCTCCGGGACAGGGGGCCAGACTAACTATGGCTACACCTTC
d_gene: TRBD1
abundance: .
v_gene: TRBV25-1
j_gene: TRBJ1-2

CDR3aa: CASSFTRPDTQYF
CDR3nt: TGTGCCAGCAGCTTTACTAGACCAGATACGCAGTATTTT
d_gene: .
abundance: .
v_gene: TRBV27
j_gene: TRBJ2-3

CDR3aa: CASSLWGRNTEAFF
CDR3nt: TGTGCCAGCAGCCTTTGGGGCCGGAACACTGAAGCTTTCTTT
d_gene: .
abundance: .
v_gene: TRBV27
j_gene: TRBJ1-1

CDR3aa: CASSRFISGSIFDEQFF
CDR3nt: TGCGCCAGCAGCAGATTCATAAGCGGGAGTATATTCGATGAGCAGTTCTTC
d_gene: TRBD2
abundance: .
v_gene: TRBV10-1
j_gene: TRBJ2-1

CDR3aa: CASSVTGPGNTIYF
CDR3nt: TGTGCCAGCAGCGTCACAGGGCCAGGAAACACCATATATTTT
d_gene: .
abundance: .
v_gene: TRBV9
j_gene: TRBJ1-3

CDR3aa: CASSTQPGQGSYTF
CDR3nt: TGTGCCAGCTCTACTCAACCGGGACAGGGGAGCTACACCTTC
d_gene: TRBD1
abundance: .
v_gene: TRBV27
j_gene: TRBJ1-2

CDR3aa: CATSREGTKLGELFF
CDR3nt: TGTGCCACCAGCAGAGAAGGGACAAAGCTCGGGGAGCTGTTTTTT
d_gene: .
abundance: few
v_gene: TRBV15
j_gene: TRBJ2-2

CDR3aa: CASSPEVAGIDTQYF
CDR3nt: TGCGCCAGCAGCCCCGAAGTAGCGGGTATAGATACGCAGTATTTT
d_gene: TRBD2
abundance: .
v_gene: TRBV5-1
j_gene: TRBJ2-3

CDR3aa: CASSQESSGRPAYEQYF
CDR3nt: TGTGCCAGCAGCCAAGAGTCTAGCGGGAGGCCCGCCTACGAGCAGTACTTC
d_gene: TRBD2
abundance: .
v_gene: TRBV4-2
j_gene: TRBJ2-7

CDR3aa: CASSVGVRGSGNTIYF
CDR3nt: TGTGCCAGCAGCGTAGGGGTTCGGGGGTCCGGAAACACCATATATTTT
d_gene: .
abundance: .
v_gene: TRBV9
j_gene: TRBJ1-3

CDR3aa: CASSLAPVREQFF
CDR3nt: TGTGCCAGCAGCTTAGCCCCAGTACGTGAGCAGTTCTTC
d_gene: .
abundance: once
v_gene: TRBV11-3
j_gene: TRBJ2-1

CDR3aa: CASSKRLAGDSDTQYF
CDR3nt: TGTGCCAGTAGTAAAAGACTAGCGGGAGATTCAGATACGCAGTATTTT
d_gene: TRBD2
abundance: .
v_gene: TRBV19
j_gene: TRBJ2-3

CDR3aa: CASSLSNRGNTIYF
CDR3nt: TGTGCCAGCAGTTTATCGAACAGGGGAAACACCATATATTTT
d_gene: .
abundance: .
v_gene: TRBV27
j_gene: TRBJ1-3

CDR3aa: CASSQVFPQGKGYTF
CDR3nt: TGTGCCAGCAGCCAAGTTTTTCCACAGGGGAAAGGCTACACCTTC
d_gene: TRBD1
abundance: .
v_gene: TRBV3-1/TRBV3-2
j_gene: TRBJ1-2

CDR3aa: CASSLTADSYNEQFF
CDR3nt: TGCGCCAGCAGCTTGACAGCGGACTCCTACAATGAGCAGTTCTTC
d_gene: .
abundance: .
v_gene: TRBV5-1
j_gene: TRBJ2-1

CDR3aa: CASSLSGARTDTQYF
CDR3nt: TGCGCCAGCAGCTTGAGTGGGGCACGCACAGATACGCAGTATTTT
d_gene: .
abundance: .
v_gene: TRBV5-1
j_gene: TRBJ2-3